Given below is one TCR beta chain in context. What it recognizes is unknown. One end of the junction fails to match germline, which may point to a read error. The data are from a study of cytomegalovirus exposure and HLA in healthy donors. Study outcomes and limitations: Cytomegalovirus-associated status was assigned to around 160 TCR beta chains. There were reportedly fewer N-insertions in an Asian-associated ancestry cluster than the approximately 600-donor mean, in a later analysis.

The PCR had 60 Vbeta and 13 Jbeta primers. The assay was immunoSEQ multiplex PCR, and TCRdb's table has in-frame clones only and misses some. The ten top clones account for roughly 0.7%, within a sample of 150,000 to 250,000 clones. Germline values: CDR1 LNHDA, CDR2 SQIVND (reference sequence). This CDR3 is built from 12 residues. The source is a boy between 10 and 17 years old in good health and CMV-seronegative. The V and J genes are TRBV19 and TRBJ2-1, with D perhaps matching TRBD1 (6 bases). The source material was PBMCs. This CDR3 reads CASSTGNNEQFF. CDR3 sequence (DNA): TGTGCCAGCAGTACAGGGAACAATGAGCAGTTCTTC. The full variable domain, rest sourced from reference TRBV19 and TRBJ2-1, is DGGITQSPKYLFRKEGQNVTLSCEQNLNHDAMYWYRQDPGQGLRLIYYSQIVNDFQKGDIAEGYSVSREKKESFPLTVTSAQKNPTAFYLCASSTGNNEQFFGPGTRLTVL.